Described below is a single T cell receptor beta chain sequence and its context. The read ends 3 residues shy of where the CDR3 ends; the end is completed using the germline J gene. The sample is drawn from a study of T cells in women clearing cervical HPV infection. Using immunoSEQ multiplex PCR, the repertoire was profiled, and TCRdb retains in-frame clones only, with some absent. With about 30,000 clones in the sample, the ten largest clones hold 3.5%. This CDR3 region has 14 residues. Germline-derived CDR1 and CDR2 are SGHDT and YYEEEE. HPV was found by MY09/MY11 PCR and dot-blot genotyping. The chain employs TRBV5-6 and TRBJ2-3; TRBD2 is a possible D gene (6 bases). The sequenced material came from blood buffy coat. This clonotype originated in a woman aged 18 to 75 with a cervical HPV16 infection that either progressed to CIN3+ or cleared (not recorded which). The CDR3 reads CASSPGTHQETQYF. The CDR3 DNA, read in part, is TGTGCCAGCAGCCCCGGGACTCACCAAGAGACG.